The clone carrying this TCR beta chain showed up many times. Its antigen remains unidentified. TCRdb analysed the reads with MiXCR anew, one entry per CDR3 protein. The sample consists of around 300,000 distinct CDR3 sequences, 22% of them appearing once. The V gene's germline CDR1 is SGHVS and CDR2 FNYEAQ. The CDR3 has 14 residues. V lost 1 base and J lost 0, with 6 bases in between. The data derive from a study of T cell repertoires in cytomegalovirus infection. Findings and caveats of the study: Dominant in the ex vivo response were TCR beta clonotypes restricted by HLA-C and specific for CMV.

The clonotype comes from a human donor in good health (CMV status not recorded). Some clones in this sample may be carry-over from other donors' samples. The chain uses TRBV7-6 and TRBJ1-1, with D unresolved. The starting material was cultured PBMCs, obtained from culture after CMV antigen stimulation. The DNA for the CDR3 is TGTGCCAGCAGCTTAGAGCAGGTGAACACTGAAGCTTTCTTT. Its protein product is CASSLEQVNTEAFF.